One and the same sample provided the 25 T cell receptor beta chains below, sequenced in a study of blood T cell repertoires in COVID-19. The assay was immunoSEQ multiplex PCR, and TCRdb's table has in-frame clones only and misses some. The table records 500,000 to 600,000 clones, around nine tenths of them present only once. Sequenced input: peripheral blood. The source of these receptors is a woman between 50 and 59 years old with COVID-19, enrolled during active disease.

The chain is built from TRBV3-1 (or the pseudogene TRBV3-2) and TRBJ1-4, with unresolved D. The V and J ends lost 7 bases and 8 bases respectively, with 26 bases between them. CDR3 size: 17 residues. Germline assignment: CDR1 LGHDT and CDR2 YNNKEL (reference sequence). CDR3 in amino acids: CASTTGLTAGGGEKLFF. The CDR3 DNA reads as TGTGCCAGCACCACCGGGCTCACCGCCGGAGGAGGGGAAAAACTGTTTTTT.

V gene TRBV7-2 combines with J gene TRBJ1-4, with D maybe TRBD1 (6 bases). The V end was cut by 5 bases, the J end by 4 bases, with 14 bases between. CDR1 is SGHTA and CDR2 is FQGNSA in the germline V gene. The CDR3 runs to 15 residues. This CDR3 reads CASSPTTGLNEKLFF. Here the CDR3 DNA reads TGTGCCAGCAGCCCGACGACAGGTCTTAATGAAAAACTGTTTTTT.

This clone was counted a single time. Other nucleotide sequences in the sample specify the same CDR3. J is TRBJ1-1 and V is TRBV5-1; D is uncertain. CDR3 length: 14 amino acids. V was trimmed by 2 bases and J by 0 bases, leaving 8 bases between them. Germline assignment: CDR1 SGHRS and CDR2 YFSETQ. CDR3 nucleotides: TGCGCCAGCAGCTTAGGAGGGTTGAACACTGAAGCTTTCTTT. Translated, it gives CASSLGGLNTEAFF.

The J gene is TRBJ2-7, the V gene TRBV12-2; the DNA was not used to check the table's D call, TRBD2. TRBV12-2 is a recognized pseudogene. The CDR3 consists of 17 residues. The CDR3 sequence is CASRLSGRDKGNYEQYF. CDR3 bases: TGTGCAAGTCGCTTAAGCGGGAGGGACAAAGGGAATTACGAGCAGTACTTC.

The chain carries TRBV30 and TRBJ1-3; D remains ambiguous. The V gene's germline CDR1 is GTSNPN and CDR2 SVGIG (reference sequence). CDR3 length: 11 amino acids. The V and J ends lost 0 bases and 7 bases respectively, with 4 bases between them. For the CDR3, the DNA is TGTGCCTGGAGTGTAAGCAACACCATATATTTT. This gives the protein CAWSVSNTIYF.

The genes are TRBV7-9 and TRBJ1-4; possible D gene TRBD1, 5 bases. The CDR3 is 13 amino acids. The germline V gene has CDR1 SEHNR and CDR2 FQNEAQ (reference sequence). With 4 bases removed from V and 5 bases from J, the gap between germline ends came to 8 bases. The CDR3 nucleotides read TGTGCCAGCAGCTCCCAGGGAAATGAAAAACTGTTTTTT. It encodes CASSSQGNEKLFF.

The V call is TRBV5-1, the J call TRBJ1-2; D is undetermined. CDR3 length equals 12 residues. Germline CDR1 and CDR2: SGHRS and YFSETQ. Trimming shortened V by 0 bases and J by 7 bases, and 7 bases separated the two germline ends. As DNA, the CDR3 is TGCGCCAGCAGCTTGGGAGGTATTGGCTACACCTTC. Protein sequence: CASSLGGIGYTF.

This rearrangement joins TRBV2 to TRBJ2-5; D is uncertain. From germline, CDR1 is SNHLY and CDR2 FYNNEI. The CDR3 length is 12 residues. Trimming shortened V by 5 bases and J by 2 bases, and 6 bases separated the two germline ends. CDR3 coding DNA: TGTGCCAGCAGTCAGTTACAAGAGACCCAGTACTTC. It is translated as CASSQLQETQYF.

The chain recombines TRBV3-1 (or the pseudogene TRBV3-2) with TRBJ1-2; D is possibly TRBD1 (6 bases). The germline V and J ends were trimmed by 4 bases and 5 bases, with 20 bases remaining between them. The CDR3 is 16 amino acids. In germline, CDR1 is LGHDT, CDR2 YNNKEL (reference sequence). The CDR3 loop is CASSPKPHREGYGYTF. CDR3 nucleotides: TGTGCCAGCAGCCCGAAACCCCACAGGGAAGGATATGGCTACACCTTC.

This chain connects TRBV6-5 to TRBJ1-2, with D perhaps TRBD1 (6 bases). V was pared by 7 bases and J by 0 bases, with 12 bases between. Germline values: CDR1 MNHEY, CDR2 SVGAGI. There are 14 residues in the CDR3. The DNA of the CDR3 is TGTGCCAGCATTCAGGGGTCGACTAACTATGGCTACACCTTC. As protein: CASIQGSTNYGYTF.

This clone was found once. V is TRBV30 and J is TRBJ2-5; perhaps TRBD2 as D (5 bases). The V end was cut by 2 bases, the J end by 5 bases, with 12 bases between. CDR1 GTSNPN and CDR2 SVGIG come from the germline V gene (reference sequence). This CDR3 comprises 13 residues. DNA for the CDR3: TGTGCCTGGAGTTCCGGGGTGAGGGAGACCCAGTACTTC. Encoded protein: CAWSSGVRETQYF.

In this sample, this clone turned up once. V gene TRBV24-1 combines with J gene TRBJ1-2; possibly TRBD1 for D (6 bases). V was cut by 4 bases and J by 2 bases, with 13 bases left in between. Per the germline V gene, CDR1 is KGHDR and CDR2 is SFDVKD. The CDR3 consists of 15 residues. The CDR3 coding sequence is TGTGCCACCAGTGAGTCCAACAGGGAGAACTATGGCTACACCTTC. Its translation: CATSESNRENYGYTF.

In its sample, this clone was seen a few times. This rearrangement joins TRBV19 to TRBJ1-5; D remains ambiguous. The V end lost 3 bases, the J end lost 0 bases, and 9 bases lay between the germline ends. The length of the CDR3 is 15 residues. Per the germline V gene, CDR1 is LNHDA and CDR2 is SQIVND (reference sequence). In nucleotides, the CDR3 is TGTGCCAGTAGTATTGCCCGCTATAGCAATCAGCCCCAGCATTTT. Protein: CASSIARYSNQPQHF.

This clone was recorded only once. The junction departs from the called germline gene at one end, perhaps through a read error. The V and J genes are TRBV12-3 or TRBV12-4 and TRBJ2-5; 9 positions agree with TRBD2. The CDR3 extends over 11 amino acids. The CDR3 loop reads CASSSAGGRNF. The CDR3 DNA reads as TGTGCCAGCAGTTCCGCGGGGGGGCGCAACTTC.

The chain is built from TRBV6-5 and TRBJ2-3, with 7 bases matching TRBD2. The CDR3 consists of 15 residues. Germline V gene lookup returns CDR1 MNHEY and CDR2 SVGAGI. J gave up 5 bases and V 6 bases, and 11 bases lay outside the gene matches. The CDR3 sequence is CASSYLAGGRDTQYF. For the CDR3, the DNA is TGTGCCAGCAGCTACCTCGCCGGGGGGAGAGATACGCAGTATTTT.

This chain joins TRBV24-1 and TRBJ1-2, with TRBD1 matching over 7 bases. V dropped 1 base and J dropped 7; count of bases not matched to a gene: 23. There are 20 residues in the CDR3. The germline CDR1 and CDR2 sequences are KGHDR and SFDVKD. This chain's CDR3 is CATSDLMLTGPGGGQGGYTF. CDR3 DNA sequence: TGTGCCACCAGTGATTTAATGCTCACCGGGCCTGGAGGGGGCCAGGGTGGCTACACCTTC.

CDR3 amino acids: CASSKPQGSYEQYF. CDR3 nucleotides: TGTGCCAGCAGTAAACCACAGGGGTCCTACGAGCAGTACTTC. The chain combines TRBV6-6 with TRBJ2-7; 7 nucleotides line up with TRBD1. The CDR3 runs 14 residues. Germline assignment: CDR1 MNHNY and CDR2 SVGAGI (reference sequence). J was trimmed by 1 base and V by 5 bases; bases with no gene match: 5.

This chain joins TRBV30 and TRBJ2-2; D is unresolved. Germline-derived CDR1 and CDR2 are GTSNPN and SVGIG (reference sequence). The length of the CDR3 is 18 residues. The V and J ends lost 0 bases and 4 bases respectively, with 21 bases between them. The CDR3 reads CAWSVWRTVGPVTGELFF. In nucleotides, the CDR3 is TGTGCCTGGAGTGTATGGCGTACGGTGGGCCCGGTCACCGGGGAGCTGTTTTTT.

V and J are TRBV28 and TRBJ1-2, with a possible D match to TRBD1 (6 bases). V lost 8 bases, J lost 1 base, and 14 bases lay in between. Germline CDR1 and CDR2: MDHEN and SYDVKM. The CDR3 has 14 residues. The CDR3 DNA follows: TGTGCCAGCTTCGATGGGGGCAATAACTATGGCTACACCTTC. It is translated as CASFDGGNNYGYTF.

The CDR3, as DNA: TGCAGCGGAGGACTTATGGATGAGCAGTTCTTC. Translated: CSGGLMDEQFF. V is TRBV29-1 and J is TRBJ2-1, with D possibly matching TRBD2 (5 bases). The CDR3 has 11 residues. The V gene's germline CDR1 is SQVTM and CDR2 ANQGSEA. Trimming left V 7 bases short and J 8 bases short, with 12 bases between.

This chain uses TRBV5-1 with TRBJ2-1; 7 bases align to TRBD1. From germline, CDR1 is SGHRS and CDR2 YFSETQ. The junction had 3 bases not matched to a gene; V was cut back by 0 bases and J by 3 bases. CDR3 length: 15 residues. The CDR3 is CASSLESGGYNEQFF. The CDR3 DNA is TGCGCCAGCAGCTTGGAGTCAGGGGGCTACAATGAGCAGTTCTTC.

The CDR3 here is CASSSPGQGAYEQYF. Here the CDR3 DNA reads TGCGCCAGCAGCTCTCCGGGACAGGGGGCCTACGAGCAGTACTTC. The V and J genes are TRBV4-1 and TRBJ2-7; 11 nucleotides align to TRBD1. Per the germline V gene, CDR1 is MGHRA and CDR2 is YSYEKL. Trimming cost V 5 bases and J 2 bases; bases outside gene matches: 5. The CDR3 has 15 amino acids.

The chain links TRBV6-5 to TRBJ2-7; 7 nucleotides line up with TRBD1. Germline CDR1 is MNHEY and CDR2 is SVGAGI. CDR3 size: 13 residues. The ends lost 6 bases at V and 5 bases at J; junction bases unmatched: 7. The CDR3 sequence: CASRFDRDHEQYF. CDR3 nucleotide sequence: TGTGCCAGCAGGTTCGACAGGGACCACGAGCAGTACTTC.

J is TRBJ1-5 and V is TRBV11-3; D gene ambiguous. This CDR3 comprises 12 residues. V shed 1 base and J shed 8 bases, with 6 bases lying between them. Per the germline V gene, CDR1 is SGHNT and CDR2 is YENEEA. The CDR3: CASSLAYKPQHF. CDR3 coding DNA: TGTGCCAGCAGCTTAGCTTACAAGCCCCAGCATTTT.

This clone was seen more than once but under ten times. V and J are TRBV7-2 and TRBJ1-5, with 8 bases lining up with TRBD1. Trimming took 5 bases from V and 7 from J; bases not matched to a gene: 10. The germline V gene has CDR1 SGHTA and CDR2 FQGNSA. The CDR3 consists of 15 residues. The CDR3 protein is CASSLQTGGGQPQHF. CDR3 DNA: TGTGCCAGCAGCCTCCAAACAGGGGGAGGACAGCCCCAGCATTTT. Full variable domain (missing parts from reference TRBV7-2 and TRBJ1-5): GAGVSQSPSNKVTEKGKDVELRCDPISGHTALYWYRQSLGQGLEFLIYFQGNSAPDKSGLPSDRFSAERTGGSVSTLTIQRTQQEDSAVYLCASSLQTGGGQPQHFGDGTRLSIL.